This is a list of T cell receptor beta chains from one sample in a study of shared clonotypes between healthy human individuals. Assay: immunoSEQ multiplex PCR; the TCRdb copy retains only in-frame clones and omits some. The profile shows 2 million to 2.5 million clones, about 92% of them singletons. Sequencing was done on a sample of naive CD8+ T cells from PBMCs. The source of these receptors is a man between 18 and 35 years old in good health. Some clones in this sample may be carry-over from other donors' samples. Both conserved end residues are part of each CDR3. A D gene is named only where the DNA matches it firmly. Clone sizes are given selectively: once, few, many, or a class where the clone is expanded.

clone_size j_call d_call v_call cdr3_aa cdr3_nt
. TRBJ1-1 . TRBV27 CASRLQGTLGRYTEAFF TGTGCCAGCAGGCTTCAAGGGACATTGGGGCGGTACACTGAAGCTTTCTTT
once TRBJ1-2 . TRBV27 CASSPNPLGGGIGGYTF TGTGCCAGCAGTCCCAACCCGTTGGGGGGCGGGATCGGTGGCTACACCTTC
once TRBJ1-2 . TRBV7-2 CASSFQGDYGYTF TGTGCCAGCAGCTTCCAAGGGGACTATGGCTACACCTTC
. TRBJ2-7 . TRBV9 CASSPGSTYEQYF TGTGCCAGCAGCCCCGGGTCAACCTACGAGCAGTACTTC
. TRBJ1-4 . TRBV6-1 CASKIWSNEKLFF TGTGCCAGCAAAATTTGGAGTAACGAAAAACTGTTTTTT
. TRBJ1-4 . TRBV27 CASSRIEGYNEKLFF TGTGCCAGCAGTCGTATTGAGGGTTATAATGAAAAACTGTTTTTT
. TRBJ2-1 . TRBV7-9 CASSSTVAVLHNEQFF TGTGCCAGCAGCTCGACGGTGGCGGTACTACACAATGAGCAGTTCTTC
. TRBJ2-5 . TRBV4-1 CASSPSAGGRQETQYF TGCGCCAGCAGCCCCTCCGCCGGTGGGAGGCAAGAGACCCAGTACTTC
. TRBJ2-3 TRBD2 TRBV27 CASSPGLVVVTDTQYF TGTGCCAGCAGTCCCGGACTAGTTGTGGTGACAGATACGCAGTATTTT
once TRBJ1-1 TRBD1 TRBV10-3 CAISRGGMNTEAFF TGTGCCATCAGTAGAGGGGGCATGAACACTGAAGCTTTCTTT
. TRBJ1-2 TRBD1 TRBV2 CASSDGQGAYGYTF TGTGCCAGCAGTGATGGACAGGGGGCCTATGGCTACACCTTC
. TRBJ2-3 . TRBV4-1 CASSRTLRGTDTQYF TGCGCCAGCAGCCGGACCTTGCGGGGTACAGATACGCAGTATTTT
. TRBJ2-2 . TRBV19 CASSIKPEGTGELFF TGTGCCAGTAGTATAAAGCCGGAGGGAACCGGGGAGCTGTTTTTT
. TRBJ1-1 . TRBV9 CASSAGEGSGVVAFF TGTGCCAGCAGCGCCGGGGAGGGGTCCGGGGTCGTAGCTTTCTTT
. TRBJ2-7 TRBD2 TRBV6-1 CASTEAGAYEQYF TGTGCCAGCACCGAAGCGGGAGCCTACGAGCAGTACTTC
. TRBJ2-7 . TRBV6-5 CASSYSIRGEQYF TGTGCCAGCAGTTACTCGATCAGGGGTGAGCAGTACTTC
. TRBJ1-1 . TRBV11-3 CASSSRVNTEAFF TGTGCCAGCAGCTCCCGGGTGAACACTGAAGCTTTCTTT
. TRBJ1-1 . TRBV25-1 CASSALRVGTEAFF TGTGCCAGCAGTGCCCTTAGGGTGGGGACTGAAGCTTTCTTT
. TRBJ1-5 . TRBV19 CASSPDRLNQPQHF TGTGCCAGTAGTCCTGACAGACTAAATCAGCCCCAGCATTTT
. TRBJ2-2 . TRBV15 CATRYFKSNTGELFF TGTGCCACCAGGTACTTCAAATCAAACACCGGGGAGCTGTTTTTT
. TRBJ2-1 . TRBV5-4 CASSSGLINEQFF TGTGCCAGCAGCTCGGGCCTTATCAATGAGCAGTTCTTC
. TRBJ1-1 . TRBV2 CASVRPREMNTEAFF TGTGCCAGCGTGAGGCCCAGAGAAATGAACACTGAAGCTTTCTTT
. TRBJ1-5 . TRBV27 CASSPGGGFSNQPQHF TGTGCCAGCAGTCCCGGGGGGGGCTTTAGCAATCAGCCCCAGCATTTT
once TRBJ2-6 TRBD1 TRBV18 CASTSDRGSSGANVLTF TGTGCCAGCACCTCGGACAGGGGATCCTCTGGGGCCAACGTCCTGACTTTC
. TRBJ2-7 TRBD1 TRBV19 CASSISERQGVYEQYF TGTGCCAGTAGTATCAGCGAACGACAGGGCGTCTACGAGCAGTACTTC
. TRBJ2-3 TRBD2 TRBV29-1 CSVVGGRPSDTQYF TGCAGCGTTGTGGGCGGGAGGCCTTCAGATACGCAGTATTTT
. TRBJ2-2 TRBD1 TRBV7-2 CASSLGTGPRELFF TGTGCCAGCAGCTTAGGGACAGGACCCCGGGAGCTGTTTTTT
. TRBJ1-1 . TRBV5-5 CASSLGAYTEAFF TGTGCCAGCAGCTTGGGAGCTTACACTGAAGCTTTCTTT
. TRBJ2-5 TRBD1 TRBV9 CASSTRTGLETQYF TGTGCCAGCAGCACTCGGACAGGGTTAGAGACCCAGTACTTC
. TRBJ2-1 TRBD2 TRBV6-4 CASSERSSGRLYNEQFF TGTGCCAGCAGTGAGCGGTCTAGCGGGAGGCTATACAATGAGCAGTTCTTC
. TRBJ2-1 TRBD2 TRBV5-1 CASSSSGGRAYNEQFF TGCGCCAGCAGCAGCTCTGGCGGGAGGGCGTACAATGAGCAGTTCTTC
. TRBJ2-1 TRBD2 TRBV27 CASSLQTAGGPVEQFF TGTGCCAGCAGTTTACAAACGGCGGGAGGGCCGGTGGAGCAGTTCTTC
. TRBJ2-2 TRBD1 TRBV7-9 CASRDLKGQGSTGELFF TGTGCCAGCAGAGATCTCAAAGGACAGGGTAGCACCGGGGAGCTGTTTTTT
once TRBJ1-5 . TRBV5-1 CASSLVGEGNQPQHF TGCGCCAGCAGCTTGGTTGGAGAGGGCAATCAGCCCCAGCATTTT
. TRBJ1-2 . TRBV5-1 CASSLGPGVFGDGYTF TGCGCCAGCAGCCTCGGGCCAGGGGTATTTGGCGATGGCTACACCTTC
. TRBJ2-3 . TRBV29-1 CSVEPGLSGRYIDTQYF TGCAGCGTTGAACCTGGACTATCCGGCCGTTACATAGATACGCAGTATTTT
. TRBJ2-3 . TRBV27 CASSLLVAGSTDTQYF TGTGCCAGCAGTTTATTGGTCGCAGGGAGCACAGATACGCAGTATTTT
. TRBJ2-1 TRBD2 TRBV6-1 CASSKRGPTYNEQFF TGTGCCAGCAGCAAGCGGGGACCTACCTACAATGAGCAGTTCTTC
. TRBJ1-5 . TRBV19 CASTPLPESDQPQHF TGTGCCAGTACCCCACTCCCTGAAAGCGATCAGCCCCAGCATTTT
. TRBJ1-2 . TRBV28 CASSFTTGPVYTF TGTGCCAGCAGTTTCACGACAGGACCGGTCTACACCTTC
. TRBJ2-4 TRBD2 TRBV27 CASTSSGRNIQYF TGTGCCAGCACCTCTAGCGGGAGAAACATTCAGTACTTC
once TRBJ2-3 TRBD2 TRBV28 CASSPGLAKTDTQYF TGTGCCAGCAGTCCTGGACTAGCGAAGACAGATACGCAGTATTTT
. TRBJ2-5 . TRBV2 CASSEAHGNQETQYF TGTGCCAGCAGTGAAGCGCACGGGAATCAAGAGACCCAGTACTTC
. TRBJ2-7 . TRBV28 CASSLRDGLYEQYF TGTGCCAGCAGTTTGCGGGACGGATTATACGAGCAGTACTTC
. TRBJ2-1 . TRBV9 CASSVEGRQFF TGTGCCAGCAGCGTAGAGGGGAGGCAGTTCTTC
. TRBJ1-5 . TRBV7-6 CASSPDGSNQPQHF TGTGCCAGCAGCCCCGATGGTAGCAATCAGCCCCAGCATTTT
. TRBJ1-1 TRBD1 TRBV6-4 CASSSDRGRVWYRDDTEAFF TGTGCCAGCAGCTCAGACAGGGGAAGGGTTTGGTACAGAGACGACACTGAAGCTTTCTTT
. TRBJ2-3 TRBD2 TRBV9 CASSARFSGRGTDTQYF TGTGCCAGCAGCGCGCGATTTAGCGGGAGGGGCACAGATACGCAGTATTTT
. TRBJ2-1 . TRBV28 CASGRTGTVHNEQFF TGTGCCAGCGGAAGAACAGGGACCGTTCACAATGAGCAGTTCTTC
. TRBJ1-2 TRBD1 TRBV10-3 CAISPTGLNYGYTF TGTGCCATCAGTCCGACAGGGTTGAACTATGGCTACACCTTC
. TRBJ2-1 . TRBV6-6 CASSYGAFPDNEQFF TGTGCCAGCAGTTACGGGGCATTCCCCGACAATGAGCAGTTCTTC
. TRBJ1-2 . TRBV27 CASSAQGRPLPNYGYTF TGTGCCAGCAGTGCACAGGGCCGTCCCCTCCCTAACTATGGCTACACCTTC
. TRBJ1-4 . TRBV27 CASERGNEKLFF TGTGCCAGCGAACGGGGAAATGAAAAACTGTTTTTT
. TRBJ2-1 . TRBV4-2 CASSQWTEAYLGNEQFF TGTGCCAGCAGCCAGTGGACGGAGGCTTACCTAGGGAATGAGCAGTTCTTC
once TRBJ1-4 . TRBV15 CATSRGNNREKLFF TGTGCCACCAGCAGAGGGAACAATAGGGAAAAACTGTTTTTT
. TRBJ2-7 . TRBV11-1 CASSFTAYEQYF TGTGCCAGCAGCTTCACCGCTTACGAGCAGTACTTC
. TRBJ2-7 . TRBV4-1 CASSQSSRNLGEQYF TGCGCCAGCAGCCAATCATCCCGGAACTTGGGCGAGCAGTACTTC
. TRBJ1-1 . TRBV5-6 CASSLDPTEAFF TGTGCCAGCAGCTTGGATCCCACTGAAGCTTTCTTT
. TRBJ2-3 . TRBV5-4 CASSLISWGASTDTQYF TGTGCCAGCAGCTTAATCAGCTGGGGGGCTAGCACAGATACGCAGTATTTT